In its sample, the clone carrying this TCR beta chain was seen a few times. Its antigen is still unknown. Constant-segment primers served in 5'RACE that generated TCR alpha and TCR beta cDNA libraries bearing sample barcodes and UMIs. TCRdb ran MiXCR on the 5' RACE reads and lists one entry per CDR3 protein. The data show roughly 260,000 distinct CDR3 sequences, around 17% seen once. V was trimmed by 4 bases and J by 6 bases, leaving 12 bases between them. Germline V lookup: CDR1 SQVTM, CDR2 ANQGSEA. The CDR3 contains 13 residues. The source of the sample is a study of T-cell memory formation after mild COVID-19. Findings and limits, study-wide: Clones that contracted from day 15 to 85 were balanced CD4/CD8, while later expanders leaned CD4+. Contracting CD8+ clones were enriched in EMRA, CD4+ mainly in CM and EM. That cross-reactive memory joined was suggested by some responding clones appearing in pre-infection memory.

Sequencing was performed on PBMCs or a T cell subset sorted from them (not recorded which). The TCR sequence derives from a man aged 18 to 30 who had mild COVID-19 (a few samples of this study predate the infection). Cell type and time point are not known. This chain uses TRBV29-1 with TRBJ1-4; D remains ambiguous. The CDR3 sequence is CSVGVGNYEKLFF. As DNA, the CDR3 is TGCAGCGTTGGAGTGGGGAACTATGAAAAACTGTTTTTT.